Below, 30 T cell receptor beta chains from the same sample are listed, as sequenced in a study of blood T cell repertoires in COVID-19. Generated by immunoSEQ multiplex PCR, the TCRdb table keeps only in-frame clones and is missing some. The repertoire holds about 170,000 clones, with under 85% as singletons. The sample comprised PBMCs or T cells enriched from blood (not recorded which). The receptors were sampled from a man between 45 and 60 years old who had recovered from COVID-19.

CDR3 coding DNA: TGTGCCAGCAGTCTTCCTTTTAGGACAGGGGGCAACACCGGGGAGCTGTTTTTT. Translated, it gives CASSLPFRTGGNTGELFF. The chain combines TRBV5-4 with TRBJ2-2; 11 positions match TRBD1. This CDR3 has 18 residues. Germline trimming cut 5 bases from V and 2 bases from J; bases unmatched to any gene: 11. Germline CDR1 SGHNT, CDR2 YYREEE (reference sequence).

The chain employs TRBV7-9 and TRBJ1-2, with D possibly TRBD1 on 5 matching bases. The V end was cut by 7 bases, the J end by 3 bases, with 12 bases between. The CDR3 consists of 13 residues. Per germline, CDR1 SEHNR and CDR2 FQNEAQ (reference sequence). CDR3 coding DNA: TGTGCCAGCAAAGGGGAATGGGACTATGGCTACACCTTC. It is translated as CASKGEWDYGYTF. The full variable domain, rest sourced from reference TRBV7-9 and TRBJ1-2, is DTGVSQNPRHKITKRGQNVTFRCDPISEHNRLYWYRQTLGQGPEFLTYFQNEAQLEKSRLLSDRFSAERPKGSFSTLEIQRTEQGDSAMYLCASKGEWDYGYTFGSGTRLTVV.

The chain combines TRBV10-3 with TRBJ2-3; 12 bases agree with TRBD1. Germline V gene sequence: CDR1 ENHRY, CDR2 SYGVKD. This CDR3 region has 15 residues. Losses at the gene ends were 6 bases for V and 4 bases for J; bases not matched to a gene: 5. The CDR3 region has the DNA TGTGCCATCAGGGGGACAGGGGGCTTCTCAGATACGCAGTATTTT. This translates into CAIRGTGGFSDTQYF.

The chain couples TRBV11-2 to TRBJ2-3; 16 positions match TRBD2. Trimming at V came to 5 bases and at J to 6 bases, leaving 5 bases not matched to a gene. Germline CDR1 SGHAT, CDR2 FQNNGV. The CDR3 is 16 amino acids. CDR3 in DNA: TGTGCCAGCAGCGAGGGACTAGCGGGGGGGTCGGATACGCAGTATTTT. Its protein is CASSEGLAGGSDTQYF. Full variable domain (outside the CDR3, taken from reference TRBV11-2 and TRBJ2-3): EAGVAQSPRYKIIEKRQSVAFWCNPISGHATLYWYQQILGQGPKLLIQFQNNGVVDDSQLPKDRFSAERLKGVDSTLKIQPAKLEDSAVYLCASSEGLAGGSDTQYFGPGTRLTVL.

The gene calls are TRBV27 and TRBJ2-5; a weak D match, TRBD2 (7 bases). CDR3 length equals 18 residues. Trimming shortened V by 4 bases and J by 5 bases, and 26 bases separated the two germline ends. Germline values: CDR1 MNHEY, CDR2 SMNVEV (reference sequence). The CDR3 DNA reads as TGTGCCAGCAGTTCACCCGGACTAGTCGGGGGCCCCACGGAGACCCAGTACTTC. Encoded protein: CASSSPGLVGGPTETQYF.

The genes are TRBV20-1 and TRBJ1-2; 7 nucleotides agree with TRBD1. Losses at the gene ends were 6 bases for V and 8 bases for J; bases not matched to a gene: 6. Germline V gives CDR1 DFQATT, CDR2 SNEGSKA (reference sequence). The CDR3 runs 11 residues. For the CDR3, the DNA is TGCAGTGCCCGACAGGGTACGGGCTACACCTTC. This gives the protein CSARQGTGYTF.

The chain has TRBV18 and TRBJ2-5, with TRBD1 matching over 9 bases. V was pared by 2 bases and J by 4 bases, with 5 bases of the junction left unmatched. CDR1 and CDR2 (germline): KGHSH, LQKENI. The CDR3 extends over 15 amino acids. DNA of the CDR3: TGTGCCAGCTCACCAAACAGGGGGCCGGGAGAGACCCAGTACTTC. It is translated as CASSPNRGPGETQYF. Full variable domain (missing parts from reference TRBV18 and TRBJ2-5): NAGVMQNPRHLVRRRGQEARLRCSPMKGHSHVYWYRQLPEEGLKFMVYLQKENIIDESGMPKERFSAEFPKEGPSILRIQQVVRGDSAAYFCASSPNRGPGETQYFGPGTRLLVL.

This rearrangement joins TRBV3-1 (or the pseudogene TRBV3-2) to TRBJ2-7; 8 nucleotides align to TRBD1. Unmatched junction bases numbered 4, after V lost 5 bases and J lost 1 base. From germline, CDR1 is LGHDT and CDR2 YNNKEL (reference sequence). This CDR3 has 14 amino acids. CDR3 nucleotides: TGTGCCAGCAGCGTCCGACAGGGGTCCTACGAGCAGTACTTC. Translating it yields CASSVRQGSYEQYF.

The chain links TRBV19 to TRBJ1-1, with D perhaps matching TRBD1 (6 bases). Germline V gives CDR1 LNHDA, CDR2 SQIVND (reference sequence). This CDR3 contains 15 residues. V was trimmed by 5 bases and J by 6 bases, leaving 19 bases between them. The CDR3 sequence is CASSFGGYRDAEAFF. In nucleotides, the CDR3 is TGTGCCAGTAGTTTCGGCGGGTACAGGGATGCTGAAGCTTTCTTT.

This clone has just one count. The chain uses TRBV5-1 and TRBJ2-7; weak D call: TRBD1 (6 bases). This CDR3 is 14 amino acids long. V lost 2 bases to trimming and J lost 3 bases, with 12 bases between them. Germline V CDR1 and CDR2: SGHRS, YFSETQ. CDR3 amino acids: CASSLEGQRYEQYF. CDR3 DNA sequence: TGCGCCAGCAGCTTAGAGGGACAACGCTACGAGCAGTACTTC.

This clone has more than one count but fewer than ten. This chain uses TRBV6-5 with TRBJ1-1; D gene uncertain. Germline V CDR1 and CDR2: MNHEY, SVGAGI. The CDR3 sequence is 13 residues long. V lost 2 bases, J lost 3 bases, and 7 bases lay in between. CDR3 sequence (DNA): TGTGCCAGCAGTTACGGGCCTTACACTGAAGCTTTCTTT. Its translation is CASSYGPYTEAFF.

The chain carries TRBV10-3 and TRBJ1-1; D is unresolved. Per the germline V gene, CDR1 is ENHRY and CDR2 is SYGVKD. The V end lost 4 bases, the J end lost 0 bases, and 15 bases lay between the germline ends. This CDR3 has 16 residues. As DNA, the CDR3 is TGTGCCATCAGTGCGGGTGGAATGGTCATGAACACTGAAGCTTTCTTT. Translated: CAISAGGMVMNTEAFF.

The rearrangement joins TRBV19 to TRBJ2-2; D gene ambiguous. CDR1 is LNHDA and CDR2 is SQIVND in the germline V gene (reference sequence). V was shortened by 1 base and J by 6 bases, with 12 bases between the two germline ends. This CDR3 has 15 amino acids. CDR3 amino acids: CASSIGDFRAGELFF. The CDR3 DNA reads TGTGCCAGTAGTATAGGAGACTTCCGGGCCGGGGAGCTGTTTTTT.

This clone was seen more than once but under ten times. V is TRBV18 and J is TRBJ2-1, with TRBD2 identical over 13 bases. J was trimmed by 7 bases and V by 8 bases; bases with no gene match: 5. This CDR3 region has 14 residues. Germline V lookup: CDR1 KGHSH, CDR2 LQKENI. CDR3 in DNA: TGTGCCAGCACGACTAGCGGGGGGCGGAATGAGCAGTTCTTC. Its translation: CASTTSGGRNEQFF.

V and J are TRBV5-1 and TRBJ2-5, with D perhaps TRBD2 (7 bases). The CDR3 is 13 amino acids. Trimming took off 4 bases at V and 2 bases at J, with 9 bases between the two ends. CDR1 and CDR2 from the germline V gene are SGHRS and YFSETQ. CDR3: CASSRGAQETQYF. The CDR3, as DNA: TGCGCCAGCAGCCGGGGGGCGCAAGAGACCCAGTACTTC.

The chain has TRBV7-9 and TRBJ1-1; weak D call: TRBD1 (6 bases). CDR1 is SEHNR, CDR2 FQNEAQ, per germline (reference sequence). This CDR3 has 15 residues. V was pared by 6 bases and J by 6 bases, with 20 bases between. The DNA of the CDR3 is TGTGCCAGCAGTCATAATCAAGGGGGATGGCCTGAAGCTTTCTTT. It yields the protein CASSHNQGGWPEAFF.

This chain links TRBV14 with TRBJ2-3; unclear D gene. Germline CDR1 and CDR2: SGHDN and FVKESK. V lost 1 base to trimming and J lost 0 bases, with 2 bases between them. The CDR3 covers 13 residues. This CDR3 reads CASSQVSTDTQYF. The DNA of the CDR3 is TGTGCCAGCAGCCAAGTAAGCACAGATACGCAGTATTTT.

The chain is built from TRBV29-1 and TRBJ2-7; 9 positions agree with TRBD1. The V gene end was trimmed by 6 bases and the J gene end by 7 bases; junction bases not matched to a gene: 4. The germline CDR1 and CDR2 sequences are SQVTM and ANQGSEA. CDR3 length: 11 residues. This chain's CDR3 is CSVATGGEQYF. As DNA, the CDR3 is TGCAGCGTAGCGACAGGGGGAGAGCAGTACTTC.

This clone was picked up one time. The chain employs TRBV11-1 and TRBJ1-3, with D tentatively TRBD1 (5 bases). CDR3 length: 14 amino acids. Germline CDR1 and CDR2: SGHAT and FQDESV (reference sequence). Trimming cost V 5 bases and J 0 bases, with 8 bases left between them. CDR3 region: CASSRDFSGNTIYF. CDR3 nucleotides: TGTGCCAGCAGCCGGGACTTCTCTGGAAACACCATATATTTT. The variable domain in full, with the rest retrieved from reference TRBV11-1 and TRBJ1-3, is EAEVAQSPRYKITEKSQAVAFWCDPISGHATLYWYRQILGQGPELLVQFQDESVVDDSQLPKDRFSAERLKGVDSTLKIQPAELGDSAMYLCASSRDFSGNTIYFGEGSWLTVV.

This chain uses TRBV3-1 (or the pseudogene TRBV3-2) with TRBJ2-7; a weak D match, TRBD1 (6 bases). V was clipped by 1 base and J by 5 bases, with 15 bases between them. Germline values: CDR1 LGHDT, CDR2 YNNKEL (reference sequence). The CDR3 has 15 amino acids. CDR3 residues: CASSQVGSRGNEQYF. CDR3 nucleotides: TGTGCCAGCAGCCAAGTAGGGAGCAGGGGAAACGAGCAGTACTTC.

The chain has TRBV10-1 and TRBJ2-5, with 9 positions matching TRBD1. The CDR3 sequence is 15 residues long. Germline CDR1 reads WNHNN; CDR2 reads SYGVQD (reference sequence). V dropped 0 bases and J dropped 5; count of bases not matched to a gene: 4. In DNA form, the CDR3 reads TGCGCCAGCAGTGAGTCGACAGGGGGTTTGGAGACCCAGTACTTC. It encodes CASSESTGGLETQYF.

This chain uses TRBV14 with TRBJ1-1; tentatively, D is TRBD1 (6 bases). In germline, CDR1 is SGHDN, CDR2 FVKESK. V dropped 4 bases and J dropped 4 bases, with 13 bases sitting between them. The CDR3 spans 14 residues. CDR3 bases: TGTGCCAGCAGCCCTACAGGGCTCATCACTGAAGCTTTCTTT. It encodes CASSPTGLITEAFF.

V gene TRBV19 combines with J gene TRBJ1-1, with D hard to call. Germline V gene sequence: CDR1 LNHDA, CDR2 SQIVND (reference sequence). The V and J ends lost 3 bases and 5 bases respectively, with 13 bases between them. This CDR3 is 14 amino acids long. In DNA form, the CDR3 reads TGTGCCAGTAGTATGAGGCGGCTCTGGACTGAAGCTTTCTTT. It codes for CASSMRRLWTEAFF.

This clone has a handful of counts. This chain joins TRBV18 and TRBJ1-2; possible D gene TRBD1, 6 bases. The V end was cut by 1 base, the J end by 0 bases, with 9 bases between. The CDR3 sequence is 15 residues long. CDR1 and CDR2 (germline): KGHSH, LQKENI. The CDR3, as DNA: TGTGCCAGCTCACCACGGGGGGGCCCTAACTATGGCTACACCTTC. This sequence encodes CASSPRGGPNYGYTF.

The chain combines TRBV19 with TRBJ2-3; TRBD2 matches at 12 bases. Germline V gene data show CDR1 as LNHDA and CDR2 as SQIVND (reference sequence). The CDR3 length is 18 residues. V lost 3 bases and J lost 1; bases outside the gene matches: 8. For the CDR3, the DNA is TGTGCCAGTAGTATGGGCCTAGCGGGGGGGCCAGGCACAGATACGCAGTATTTT. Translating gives CASSMGLAGGPGTDTQYF.

The CDR3 spells CAWSPGQNYGYTF. The DNA of the CDR3 is TGTGCCTGGAGTCCGGGACAGAACTATGGCTACACCTTC. The chain uses TRBV30 and TRBJ1-2; 7 nucleotides line up with TRBD1. Germline values: CDR1 GTSNPN, CDR2 SVGIG (reference sequence). This CDR3 is 13 amino acids long. The V and J ends lost 2 bases and 2 bases, in that order; junction bases with no gene match: 2.

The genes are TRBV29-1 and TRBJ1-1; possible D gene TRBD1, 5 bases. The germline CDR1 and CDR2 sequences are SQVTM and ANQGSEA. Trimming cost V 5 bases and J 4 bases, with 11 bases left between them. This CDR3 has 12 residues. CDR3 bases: TGCAGCGTTCCGGCCGGGGGCACTGAAGCTTTCTTT. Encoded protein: CSVPAGGTEAFF. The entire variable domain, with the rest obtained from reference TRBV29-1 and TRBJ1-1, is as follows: SAVISQKPSRDICQRGTSLTIQCQVDSQVTMMFWYRQQPGQSLTLIATANQGSEATYESGFVIDKFPISRPNLTFSTLTVSNMSPEDSSIYLCSVPAGGTEAFFGQGTRLTVV.

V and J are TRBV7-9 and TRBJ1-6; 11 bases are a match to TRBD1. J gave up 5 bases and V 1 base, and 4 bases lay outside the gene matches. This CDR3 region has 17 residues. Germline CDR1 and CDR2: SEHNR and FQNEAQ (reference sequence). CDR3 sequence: CASSLGTGGADNSPLHF. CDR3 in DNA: TGTGCCAGCAGCTTAGGGACAGGGGGCGCCGATAATTCACCCCTCCACTTT.

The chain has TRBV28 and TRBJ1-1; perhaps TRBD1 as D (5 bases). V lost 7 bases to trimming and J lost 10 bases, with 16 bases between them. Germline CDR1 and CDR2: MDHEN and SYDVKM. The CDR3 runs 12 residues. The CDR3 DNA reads TGTGCCAGCACTACCGGATCTAGGGGAGCTTTCTTT. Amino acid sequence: CASTTGSRGAFF. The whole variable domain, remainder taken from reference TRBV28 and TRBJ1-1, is DVKVTQSSRYLVKRTGEKVFLECVQDMDHENMFWYRQDPGLGLRLIYFSYDVKMKEKGDIPEGYSVSREKKERFSLILESASTNQTSMYLCASTTGSRGAFFGQGTRLTVV.

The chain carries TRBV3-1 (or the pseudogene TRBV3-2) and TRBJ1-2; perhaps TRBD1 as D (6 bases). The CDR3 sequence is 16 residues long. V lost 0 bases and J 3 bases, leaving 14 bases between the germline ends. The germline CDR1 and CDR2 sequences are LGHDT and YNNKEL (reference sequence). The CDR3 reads CASSQDQLGADYGYTF. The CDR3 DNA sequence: TGTGCCAGCAGCCAAGACCAGTTGGGGGCCGACTATGGCTACACCTTC.